A single sample is the source of the 3 T cell receptor beta chains below, sequenced in a study of T cell changes during pregnancy in multiple sclerosis. The assay was immunoSEQ multiplex PCR, and TCRdb's table has in-frame clones only and misses some. The sample yields around 63,000 clones, 91% seen once. The starting material was peripheral blood, obtained after pregnancy. These receptors all stem from a female donor in good health, enrolled as a control in a pregnancy study.

In this sample, this clone turned up once. The CDR3 sequence: CASRGDRDYGYTF. DNA of the CDR3: TGTGCCAGCAGGGGGGACAGAGACTATGGCTACACCTTC. The rearrangement uses TRBV2 and TRBJ1-2; TRBD1 aligns across 7 bases. Germline V gives CDR1 SNHLY, CDR2 FYNNEI. V was clipped by 6 bases and J by 3 bases; unmatched bases: 4. This CDR3 has 13 residues.

The rearrangement uses TRBV23-1 and TRBJ1-5; no definite D call. TRBV23-1 is an open reading frame whose function is uncertain. Between the trimmed V and J ends, which lost 1 base and 5 bases, there was a span of 21 bases. The CDR3 loop spans 18 amino acids. The CDR3 DNA is TGCGCCAGCAGTCAATTTGAGCTGTCTGCCTCATTCGATCAGCCCCAGCATTTT. The encoded protein is CASSQFELSASFDQPQHF.

This rearrangement joins TRBV21-1 to TRBJ2-5; the D call TRBD2 from the table was never checked on the DNA. TRBV21-1 counts as a pseudogene. There are 16 residues in the CDR3. CDR3 amino acids: CASSKLLGGRGETQYF. CDR3 DNA: TGTGCCAGCAGCAAATTATTGGGTGGGCGGGGAGAGACCCAGTACTTC.